Following are 8 T cell receptor beta chains from one sample sequenced in a study of Ad26.COV2.S vaccination and SARS-CoV-2 variants. Measured with immunoSEQ multiplex PCR; TCRdb has only the in-frame clones, and not every one. The sample lists some 290,000 clones; 85% to 90% were seen once. Stated treatment: around 19 received Ad26.COV2.S at low or high dose, single or two shots; about 5 received placebo; per-sample allocation not given. Sampling took place 63 days after the first vaccine or placebo injection. The material was peripheral blood, obtained in a trial of Ad26.COV2.S vaccine versus placebo. All receptors derive from a person aged 18-65 years who received the Ad26.COV2.S COVID-19 vaccine or a placebo.

In this sample, this clone turned up a few times. The J gene is TRBJ1-2, the V gene TRBV5-4; perhaps TRBD1 as D (5 bases). The CDR3 length is 13 residues. CDR1 is SGHNT, CDR2 YYREEE, per germline (reference sequence). The V and J ends lost 6 bases and 2 bases respectively, with 11 bases between them. The CDR3 nucleotides read TGTGCCAGCACCCAGGACAAAAACTATGGCTACACCTTC. It is translated as CASTQDKNYGYTF.

This clone occurred once. The chain couples TRBV5-1 to TRBJ1-2; 7 nucleotides match TRBD1. Losses at the gene ends were 3 bases for V and 2 bases for J; bases not matched to a gene: 1. The CDR3 consists of 13 residues. CDR1 is SGHRS, CDR2 YFSETQ, per germline. The CDR3 nucleotides read TGCGCCAGCAGCTCGGGACAGAACTATGGCTACACCTTC. It translates to CASSSGQNYGYTF.

This chain connects TRBV28 to TRBJ1-2, with 8 positions matching TRBD1. This CDR3 comprises 15 residues. With V trimmed by 1 base and J by 8 bases, 9 bases remained unmatched. Germline CDR1 and CDR2: MDHEN and SYDVKM. CDR3 in DNA: TGTGCCAGCAGTTTATCAGGGGGCGACGGGAGGGGCTACACCTTC. It encodes CASSLSGGDGRGYTF.

The chain is built from TRBV18 and TRBJ2-1; TRBD2 is a possible D gene (6 bases). The V gene's germline CDR1 is KGHSH and CDR2 LQKENI. The CDR3 runs to 16 residues. With 2 bases removed from V and 6 bases from J, the gap between germline ends came to 17 bases. CDR3 sequence: CASSPLGRGPSNEQFF. CDR3 coding DNA: TGTGCCAGCTCACCATTGGGGCGGGGTCCCTCCAATGAGCAGTTCTTC.

V usage is TRBV6-5 and J usage is TRBJ2-1, with D unclear. Trimming stripped 7 bases from V and 4 bases from J, with 14 bases between. The CDR3 consists of 14 residues. Germline CDR1 is MNHEY and CDR2 is SVGAGI. CDR3 nucleotide sequence: TGTGCCAGCATGCCCAGGATGATGTACAATGAGCAGTTCTTC. Protein sequence: CASMPRMMYNEQFF.

V and J are TRBV7-2 and TRBJ2-1, with D perhaps matching TRBD1 or TRBD2 (5 bases each). This CDR3 is 15 amino acids long. The V gene lost 5 bases and the J gene lost 3 bases, with 14 bases spanning the gap. CDR1 SGHTA and CDR2 FQGNSA come from the germline V gene. CDR3 nucleotides: TGTGCCAGCAGCAACCGGGGACCCTTCTACAATGAGCAGTTCTTC. This sequence encodes CASSNRGPFYNEQFF.

This clone was detected many times. The rearrangement links TRBV6-2 or TRBV6-3 to TRBJ2-3; D remains unclear. The CDR3 loop spans 12 amino acids. From germline, CDR1 is MNHEY and CDR2 SVGEGT. Trimming shortened V by 2 bases and J by 4 bases, and 4 bases separated the two germline ends. CDR3 in amino acids: CASSYESDTQYF. DNA for the CDR3: TGTGCCAGCAGTTACGAGTCAGATACGCAGTATTTT.

The CDR3 DNA reads TGCAGCGTTTGGACACCGAACACTGAAGCTTTCTTT. The encoded protein is CSVWTPNTEAFF. J is TRBJ1-1 and V is TRBV29-1; tentatively, D is TRBD1 (5 bases). CDR1 and CDR2 from the germline V gene are SQVTM and ANQGSEA. The CDR3 covers 12 residues. The V end lost 5 bases, the J end lost 1 base, and 8 bases lay between the germline ends. The full variable domain, completed using reference TRBV29-1 and TRBJ1-1, is SAVISQKPSRDICQRGTSLTIQCQVDSQVTMMFWYRQQPGQSLTLIATANQGSEATYESGFVIDKFPISRPNLTFSTLTVSNMSPEDSSIYLCSVWTPNTEAFFGQGTRLTVV.